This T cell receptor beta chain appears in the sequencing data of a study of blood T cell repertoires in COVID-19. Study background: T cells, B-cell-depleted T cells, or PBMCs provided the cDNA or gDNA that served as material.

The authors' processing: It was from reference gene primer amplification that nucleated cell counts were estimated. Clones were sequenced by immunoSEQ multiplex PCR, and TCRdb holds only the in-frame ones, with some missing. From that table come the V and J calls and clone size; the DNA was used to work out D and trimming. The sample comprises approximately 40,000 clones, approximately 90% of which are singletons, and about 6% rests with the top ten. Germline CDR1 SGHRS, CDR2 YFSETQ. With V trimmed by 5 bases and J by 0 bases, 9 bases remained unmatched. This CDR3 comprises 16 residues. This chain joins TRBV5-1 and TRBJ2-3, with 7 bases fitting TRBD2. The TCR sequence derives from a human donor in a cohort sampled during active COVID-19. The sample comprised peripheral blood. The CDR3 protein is CASSGTTLDSTDTQYF. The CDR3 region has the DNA TGCGCCAGCAGTGGGACTACCCTTGATAGCACAGATACGCAGTATTTT.